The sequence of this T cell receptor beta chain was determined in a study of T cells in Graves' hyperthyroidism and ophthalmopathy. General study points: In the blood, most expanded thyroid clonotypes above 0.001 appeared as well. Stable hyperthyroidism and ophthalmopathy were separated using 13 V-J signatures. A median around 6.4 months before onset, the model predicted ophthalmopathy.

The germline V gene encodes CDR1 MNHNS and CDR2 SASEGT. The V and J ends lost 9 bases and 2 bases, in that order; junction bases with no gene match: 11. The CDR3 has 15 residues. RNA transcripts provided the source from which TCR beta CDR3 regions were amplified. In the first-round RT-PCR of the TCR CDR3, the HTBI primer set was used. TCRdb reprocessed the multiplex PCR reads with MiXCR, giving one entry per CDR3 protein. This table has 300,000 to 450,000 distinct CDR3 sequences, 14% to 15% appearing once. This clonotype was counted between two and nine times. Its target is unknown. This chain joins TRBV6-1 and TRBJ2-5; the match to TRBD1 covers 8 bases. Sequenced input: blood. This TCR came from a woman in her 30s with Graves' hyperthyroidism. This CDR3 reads CASSRTGSTQETQYF. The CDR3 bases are TGTGCCAGTTCCAGGACAGGGAGTACGCAAGAGACCCAGTACTTC.